The 30 T cell receptor beta chains below all came from one sample that was sequenced in a study of Tregs in tolerant kidney transplant recipients. Here immunoSEQ multiplex PCR was the method, and the copy in TCRdb shows in-frame clones only, minus some. The repertoire holds around 230,000 clones, with 80% to 85% as singletons. Material for sequencing was CD4+ T cells from blood. Source of these receptors: a human donor in good health.

The chain couples TRBV10-3 to TRBJ2-2; 9 bases line up with TRBD1. Unmatched junction bases numbered 6, after V lost 10 bases and J lost 3 bases. The CDR3 runs to 14 residues. The germline gives CDR1 ENHRY, CDR2 SYGVKD. The CDR3 here is CATRRDRDTGELFF. The DNA of the CDR3 is TGTGCCACTCGACGGGACAGGGACACCGGGGAGCTGTTTTTT.

V usage is TRBV7-6 and J usage is TRBJ2-5, with D possibly being TRBD2 (7 bases). V was cut by 5 bases and J by 5 bases, with 15 bases left in between. CDR3 length equals 14 residues. CDR1 is SGHVS and CDR2 is FNYEAQ in the germline V gene. Written as DNA, the CDR3 is TGTGCCAGCAGCCGATCAGGGGAGGGGGAGACCCAGTACTTC. This sequence encodes CASSRSGEGETQYF.

The chain links TRBV5-6 to TRBJ1-4; D is uncertain. Germline V gives CDR1 SGHDT, CDR2 YYEEEE. The CDR3 runs 14 residues. Trimming cost V 1 base and J 5 bases, with 9 bases left between them. The CDR3 nucleotides read TGTGCCAGCAGCTTGTGGTACAGAAATGAAAAACTGTTTTTT. This translates into CASSLWYRNEKLFF.

V is TRBV29-1 and J is TRBJ2-5; D is undetermined. V dropped 0 bases and J dropped 3 bases, with 8 bases sitting between them. The CDR3 is 13 amino acids. Germline lookup yields CDR1 SQVTM and CDR2 ANQGSEA. The CDR3 DNA is TGCAGCGTTGAAGATGGGAACAAAGAGACCCAGTACTTC. This translates into CSVEDGNKETQYF.

This chain joins TRBV19 and TRBJ1-1; 8 bases are a match to TRBD1. Germline V lookup: CDR1 LNHDA, CDR2 SQIVND (reference sequence). The CDR3 has 15 residues. With V trimmed by 5 bases and J by 1 base, 6 bases remained unmatched. CDR3 nucleotides: TGTGCCAGTAGTCCCAGGGGGCTCGGGAACACTGAAGCTTTCTTT. The encoded protein is CASSPRGLGNTEAFF.

The genes are TRBV11-2 and TRBJ1-1; 7 bases are shared with TRBD1. V lost 3 bases and J lost 2; bases outside the gene matches: 3. The germline gives CDR1 SGHAT, CDR2 FQNNGV. CDR3 size: 14 residues. In DNA form, the CDR3 reads TGTGCCAGCAGCTTTCAGGGGGGAAACACTGAAGCTTTCTTT. The encoded protein is CASSFQGGNTEAFF.

V gene TRBV30 combines with J gene TRBJ2-3; 8 bases fit TRBD2. The trim removed 0 bases at V and 2 bases at J, leaving 13 bases unmatched. The germline V gene encodes CDR1 GTSNPN and CDR2 SVGIG (reference sequence). This CDR3 spans 18 amino acids. In DNA, the CDR3 is TGTGCCTGGAGTGTACAAATTTTGAGCGGGGGTATCACAGATACGCAGTATTTT. Protein sequence: CAWSVQILSGGITDTQYF.

V and J are TRBV30 and TRBJ1-1; possibly TRBD1 for D (5 bases). CDR1 and CDR2 (germline): GTSNPN, SVGIG (reference sequence). The germline V and J ends were trimmed by 1 base and 1 base, with 13 bases remaining between them. The CDR3 is made up of 15 amino acids. For the CDR3, the DNA is TGTGCCTGGAGTGGCCTGGGGGGGAGGAACACTGAAGCTTTCTTT. This encodes CAWSGLGGRNTEAFF.

This clone was observed once. The V and J genes are TRBV19 and TRBJ1-3, with a possible D match to TRBD1 (6 bases). The CDR3 sequence is 14 residues long. Trimming pared 9 bases from V and 0 bases from J, leaving 12 bases between. From germline, CDR1 is LNHDA and CDR2 SQIVND (reference sequence). The CDR3 protein is CASGTSGSGNTIYF. The CDR3 DNA reads TGTGCCAGCGGGACATCCGGCTCTGGAAACACCATATATTTT.

This sequence joins TRBV29-1 and TRBJ1-1; possible D gene TRBD1, 6 bases. The germline V gene encodes CDR1 SQVTM and CDR2 ANQGSEA. The V end lost 6 bases, the J end lost 5 bases, and 16 bases lay between the germline ends. The CDR3 length is 13 residues. CDR3 region: CSVFQGRRTEAFF. CDR3 DNA: TGCAGCGTCTTTCAGGGGCGGAGAACTGAAGCTTTCTTT.

A single count supports this clone. The chain is built from TRBV5-1 and TRBJ2-1; 9 bases match TRBD1. CDR1 SGHRS and CDR2 YFSETQ come from the germline V gene. Trimming took 9 bases from V and 3 from J; bases not matched to a gene: 13. The CDR3 totals 16 residues. In DNA, the CDR3 is TGCGCCACGACGAAATCCGGGACAGGGAACTACAATGAGCAGTTCTTC. Translation: CATTKSGTGNYNEQFF.

The genes are TRBV19 and TRBJ2-7, with TRBD1 matching over 7 bases. J was trimmed by 3 bases and V by 3 bases; bases with no gene match: 5. The CDR3 is 14 residues long. Per germline, CDR1 LNHDA and CDR2 SQIVND (reference sequence). The chain's CDR3 is CASSIVQGIYEQYF. The CDR3 DNA is TGTGCCAGTAGTATTGTACAGGGGATCTACGAGCAGTACTTC.

The chain couples TRBV5-1 to TRBJ2-2; D is uncertain. Germline CDR1 and CDR2: SGHRS and YFSETQ. V gave up 0 bases and J gave up 1 base, with 7 bases separating them. The CDR3 totals 15 residues. CDR3 loop: CASSLEPMNTGELFF. CDR3 DNA sequence: TGCGCCAGCAGCTTGGAGCCGATGAACACCGGGGAGCTGTTTTTT.

A word on this clone: This sample includes further DNA sequences coding for the same CDR3. The chain recombines TRBV5-1 with TRBJ1-3, with D possibly being TRBD1 (5 bases). Germline assignment: CDR1 SGHRS and CDR2 YFSETQ. The CDR3 totals 14 residues. Trimming took 4 bases from V and 1 from J, leaving 9 bases between them. As DNA, the CDR3 is TGCGCCAGCAGCCCCGGACAATCTGGAAACACCATATATTTT. Its translation is CASSPGQSGNTIYF.

The chain carries TRBV6-5 and TRBJ2-2; D might be TRBD1 (5 bases). Germline lookup yields CDR1 MNHEY and CDR2 SVGAGI. Trimming pared 2 bases from V and 1 base from J, leaving 11 bases between. This CDR3 is 16 amino acids long. CDR3 sequence reads: CASSYVARGNTGELFF. As DNA, the CDR3 is TGTGCCAGCAGTTACGTGGCTAGGGGGAACACCGGGGAGCTGTTTTTT.

The chain recombines TRBV18 with TRBJ1-4, with D possibly matching TRBD1 (6 bases). Germline V gene data show CDR1 as KGHSH and CDR2 as LQKENI. This CDR3 comprises 13 residues. Deletions cut 10 bases from V and 5 bases from J, with 14 bases between. CDR3 amino acids: CATRGGRNEKLFF. The DNA for the CDR3 is TGTGCCACCCGGGGGGGCCGGAATGAAAAACTGTTTTTT.

CDR3 residues: CASSPQWGNEQFF. DNA of the CDR3: TGTGCCAGCAGCCCTCAGTGGGGGAATGAGCAGTTCTTC. V is TRBV11-3 and J is TRBJ2-1; D may be TRBD1 or TRBD2 (5 bases each). The ends were cut back, 5 bases at V and 7 bases at J, with 12 bases in the middle. Looked up from germline, CDR1 is SGHNT and CDR2 is YENEEA. This CDR3 is built from 13 residues.

This CDR3 is CASSVRGGRGRYEKLFF. CDR3 bases: TGTGCCAGCAGTGTTAGAGGAGGTAGGGGGCGTTATGAAAAACTGTTTTTT. The chain joins TRBV6-1 to TRBJ1-4; TRBD1 matches 7 bases. Germline-derived CDR1 and CDR2 are MNHNS and SASEGT. The CDR3 has 17 amino acids. Trimming at V came to 4 bases and at J to 6 bases, leaving 14 bases not matched to a gene.

This clone was counted only a few times. J is TRBJ1-5 and V is TRBV19, with TRBD1 matching 10 bases. CDR3 length: 15 amino acids. Germline CDR1 reads LNHDA; CDR2 reads SQIVND (reference sequence). The junction had 4 bases not matched to a gene; V was cut back by 0 bases and J by 8 bases. Written as DNA, the CDR3 is TGTGCCAGTAGTATAGACAAGACAGGGGGCGAGCCCCAGCATTTT. It codes for CASSIDKTGGEPQHF.

A word on this clone: Additional DNA sequences in this sample encode the identical CDR3. This sequence joins TRBV19 and TRBJ1-2; a possible D gene is TRBD1 (6 bases). This CDR3 is 12 amino acids long. The V gene lost 7 bases and the J gene lost 2 bases, with 8 bases spanning the gap. CDR1 is LNHDA, CDR2 SQIVND, per germline (reference sequence). CDR3 loop: CASIQGNYGYTF. The CDR3 region has the DNA TGTGCCAGTATTCAGGGGAACTATGGCTACACCTTC.

The chain carries TRBV9 and TRBJ1-5; TRBD1 aligns across 12 bases. The CDR3 spans 19 residues. CDR1 is SGDLS, CDR2 YYNGEE, per germline. The J segment lost 4 bases and the V segment lost 3 bases, leaving 14 bases of the junction unmatched. In DNA, the CDR3 is TGTGCCAGCAGCGAGGGGACAGGGGGCTTTTCCCGCCTAAATCAGCCCCAGCATTTT. It codes for CASSEGTGGFSRLNQPQHF.

The chain joins TRBV29-1 to TRBJ2-2, with D unclear. Germline CDR1 and CDR2: SQVTM and ANQGSEA. The CDR3 length is 13 residues. Between the trimmed V and J ends, which lost 6 bases and 0 bases, there was a span of 8 bases. CDR3 sequence (DNA): TGCAGCGTAAGAAGTTCGAACACCGGGGAGCTGTTTTTT. Protein: CSVRSSNTGELFF.

The V gene is TRBV19, the J gene TRBJ1-1; D is unclear. This CDR3 has 13 amino acids. Germline lookup yields CDR1 LNHDA and CDR2 SQIVND (reference sequence). V was trimmed by 5 bases and J by 1 base, leaving 8 bases between them. The CDR3 sequence: CASSARENTEAFF. CDR3 coding DNA: TGTGCCAGTAGTGCCCGGGAGAACACTGAAGCTTTCTTT.

This chain uses TRBV5-6 with TRBJ1-4, with D uncertain. Per the germline V gene, CDR1 is SGHDT and CDR2 is YYEEEE. The V gene lost 4 bases and the J gene lost 3 bases, with 10 bases spanning the gap. The CDR3 runs 14 residues. CDR3 coding DNA: TGTGCCAGCAGCCCCCGGGCCTCTAATGAAAAACTGTTTTTT. Residues: CASSPRASNEKLFF.

This clone was seen just once. This chain uses TRBV6-1 with TRBJ1-5; maybe TRBD1 (5 bases). This CDR3 has 14 amino acids. Trimming cost V 5 bases and J 3 bases, with 11 bases left between them. Germline CDR1 MNHNS, CDR2 SASEGT. Here the CDR3 DNA reads TGTGCCAGCAGTCGAGGGACCCTCAATCAGCCCCAGCATTTT. It codes for CASSRGTLNQPQHF.

The table lists this clone with a few counts. The V call is TRBV27, the J call TRBJ1-2; 9 bases line up with TRBD1. The V and J ends lost 1 base and 6 bases, in that order; junction bases with no gene match: 0. The CDR3 is made up of 13 amino acids. From germline, CDR1 is MNHEY and CDR2 SMNVEV (reference sequence). The CDR3 DNA is TGTGCCAGCAGTTTATACAGGGGGCATGGCTACACCTTC. Translation gives CASSLYRGHGYTF.

This clone was observed a handful of times. The chain joins TRBV19 to TRBJ1-1, with TRBD1 identical over 11 bases. This CDR3 has 14 amino acids. V lost 7 bases and J lost 5; bases outside the gene matches: 6. Germline CDR1 is LNHDA and CDR2 is SQIVND (reference sequence). CDR3 bases: TGTGCCAGTATTCCGGACAGGGGGCGGACTGAAGCTTTCTTT. It yields the protein CASIPDRGRTEAFF.

The rearrangement links TRBV12-5 to TRBJ2-3; D unresolved. CDR3 length: 12 residues. V lost 6 bases to trimming and J lost 2 bases, with 6 bases between them. Per germline, CDR1 LGHNT and CDR2 FRNRAP. CDR3 residues: CASGLNTDTQYF. The DNA for the CDR3 is TGTGCTAGTGGGCTGAACACAGATACGCAGTATTTT.

The chain couples TRBV2 to TRBJ2-1; the D gene is possibly TRBD2 (5 bases). V was pared by 4 bases and J by 2 bases, with 6 bases between. This CDR3 has 13 amino acids. CDR1 and CDR2 from the germline V gene are SNHLY and FYNNEI. DNA for the CDR3: TGTGCCAGCAGTGTTAGCGCCTACAATGAGCAGTTCTTC. The encoded protein is CASSVSAYNEQFF.

This clone was counted a few times. The V call is TRBV19, the J call TRBJ2-1; weak D call: TRBD2 (6 bases). Germline CDR1 reads LNHDA; CDR2 reads SQIVND (reference sequence). V lost 5 bases, J lost 13 bases, and 12 bases lay in between. This CDR3 region has 11 residues. CDR3 in amino acids: CASSSRDSQFF. CDR3 DNA: TGTGCCAGTAGTTCCCGGGACTCACAGTTCTTC.